This T cell receptor beta chain was sequenced for a study of vaccination and CD4 T cells after COVID-19. V lost 0 bases to trimming and J lost 9 bases, with 21 bases between them. The germline V gene has CDR1 LGHNA and CDR2 YNFKEQ. This CDR3 has 17 residues. Of note for this clonotype: The antigen is unknown.

Treatment here: approximately 9-day PBMC culture with coronavirus spike peptide pools or control peptides (ViraFEST assay). Investigators obtained the unexposed donor's CD4+ T cells before the COVID-19 pandemic (2011-2018). Both day 3 and day 7 involved replacing half of the medium with fresh IL-2 medium. With the Oncomine TCR Beta short-read assay, DNA from cultured CD4+ T cells was sequenced. TCRdb recomputed calls from the PCR reads with MiXCR, one row per CDR3 protein. The sample carries 6,700 or so distinct CDR3 sequences, roughly 35% recorded once. This chain uses TRBV4-2 with TRBJ1-3, with a tentative D call TRBD1 (6 bases). The clonotype comes from a human donor in good health. The sequenced material came from CD4+ T cells from blood, cultured in vitro. CDR3 bases: TGTGCCAGCAGCCAAGAGGTTGCGGGGGCCTTGAGGAGCACCATATATTTT. This gives the protein CASSQEVAGALRSTIYF.